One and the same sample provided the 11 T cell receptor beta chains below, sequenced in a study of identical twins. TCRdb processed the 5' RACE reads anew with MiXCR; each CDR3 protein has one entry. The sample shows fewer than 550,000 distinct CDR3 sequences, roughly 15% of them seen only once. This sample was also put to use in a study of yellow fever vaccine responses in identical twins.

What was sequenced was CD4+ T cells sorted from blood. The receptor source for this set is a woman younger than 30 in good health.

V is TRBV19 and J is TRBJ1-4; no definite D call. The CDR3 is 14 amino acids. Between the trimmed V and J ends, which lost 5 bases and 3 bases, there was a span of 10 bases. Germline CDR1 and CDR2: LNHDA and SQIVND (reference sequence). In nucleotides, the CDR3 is TGTGCCAGTAGTTCGGACGGGTCTAATGAAAAACTGTTTTTT. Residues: CASSSDGSNEKLFF.

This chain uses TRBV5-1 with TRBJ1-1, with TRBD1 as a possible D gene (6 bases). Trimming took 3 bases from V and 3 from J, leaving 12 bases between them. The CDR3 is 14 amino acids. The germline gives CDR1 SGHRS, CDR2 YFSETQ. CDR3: CASSSQGVDTEAFF. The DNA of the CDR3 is TGCGCCAGCAGCTCACAGGGTGTGGACACTGAAGCTTTCTTT.

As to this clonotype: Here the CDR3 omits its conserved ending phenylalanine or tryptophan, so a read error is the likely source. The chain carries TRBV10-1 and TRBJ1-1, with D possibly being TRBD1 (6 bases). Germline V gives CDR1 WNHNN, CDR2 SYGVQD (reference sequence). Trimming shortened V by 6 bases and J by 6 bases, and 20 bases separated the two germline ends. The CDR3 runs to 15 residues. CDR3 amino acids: CASSNRQRGQPEAFC. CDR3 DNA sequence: TGCGCCAGCAGCAATCGCCAGAGAGGACAGCCTGAAGCTTTCTGT.

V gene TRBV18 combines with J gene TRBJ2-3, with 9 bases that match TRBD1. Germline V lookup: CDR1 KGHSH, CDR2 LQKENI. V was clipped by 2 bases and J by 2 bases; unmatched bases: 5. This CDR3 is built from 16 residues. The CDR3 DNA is TGTGCCAGCTCACCATCGGGACAGGGTTCCACAGATACGCAGTATTTT. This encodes CASSPSGQGSTDTQYF.

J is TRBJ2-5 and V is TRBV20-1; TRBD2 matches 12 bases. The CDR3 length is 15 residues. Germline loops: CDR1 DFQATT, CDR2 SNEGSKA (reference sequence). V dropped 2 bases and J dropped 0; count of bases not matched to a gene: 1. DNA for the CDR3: TGCAGTGCTAGACTAGCGGGAGGGTACCAAGAGACCCAGTACTTC. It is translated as CSARLAGGYQETQYF.

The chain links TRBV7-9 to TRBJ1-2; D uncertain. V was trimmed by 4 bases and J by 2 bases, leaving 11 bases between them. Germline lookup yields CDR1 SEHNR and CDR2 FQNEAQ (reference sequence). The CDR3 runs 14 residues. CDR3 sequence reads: CASSSILANYGYTF. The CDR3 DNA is TGTGCCAGCAGCTCAATTCTAGCCAACTATGGCTACACCTTC.

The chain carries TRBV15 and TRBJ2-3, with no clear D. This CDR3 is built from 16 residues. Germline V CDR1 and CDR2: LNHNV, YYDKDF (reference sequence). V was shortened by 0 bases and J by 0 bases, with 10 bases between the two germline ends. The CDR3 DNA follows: TGTGCCACCAGCAGAGAGGGTTCCTTTAGCACAGATACGCAGTATTTT. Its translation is CATSREGSFSTDTQYF.

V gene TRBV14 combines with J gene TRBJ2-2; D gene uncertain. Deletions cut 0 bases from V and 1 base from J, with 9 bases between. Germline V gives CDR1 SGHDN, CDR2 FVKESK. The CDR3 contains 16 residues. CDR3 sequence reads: CASSQDRPRNTGELFF. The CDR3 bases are TGTGCCAGCAGCCAAGATCGGCCAAGGAACACCGGGGAGCTGTTTTTT. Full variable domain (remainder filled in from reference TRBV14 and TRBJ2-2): EAGVTQFPSHSVIEKGQTVTLRCDPISGHDNLYWYRRVMGKEIKFLLHFVKESKQDESGMPNNRFLAERTGGTYSTLKVQPAELEDSGVYFCASSQDRPRNTGELFFGEGSRLTVL.

CDR3: CSARTGGVETQYF. The CDR3 DNA follows: TGCAGTGCTAGAACGGGGGGCGTGGAGACCCAGTACTTC. J is TRBJ2-5 and V is TRBV20-1; D possibly corresponds to TRBD2 (7 bases). The CDR3 runs to 13 residues. The ends were cut back, 2 bases at V and 5 bases at J, with 12 bases in the middle. Germline V gene data show CDR1 as DFQATT and CDR2 as SNEGSKA (reference sequence).

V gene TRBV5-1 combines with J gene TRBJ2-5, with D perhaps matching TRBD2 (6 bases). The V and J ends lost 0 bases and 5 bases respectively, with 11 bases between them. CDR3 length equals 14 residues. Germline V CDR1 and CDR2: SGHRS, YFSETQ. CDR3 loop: CASSLEGLGETQYF. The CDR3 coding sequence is TGCGCCAGCAGCTTGGAGGGACTCGGGGAGACCCAGTACTTC.

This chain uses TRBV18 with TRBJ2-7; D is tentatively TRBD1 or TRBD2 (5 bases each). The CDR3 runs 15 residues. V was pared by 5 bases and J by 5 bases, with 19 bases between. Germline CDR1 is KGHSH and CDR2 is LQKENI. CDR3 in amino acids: CASSSIGVGVDEQYV. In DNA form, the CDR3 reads TGTGCCAGCTCATCGATCGGTGTGGGGGTGGACGAGCAGTACGTC.